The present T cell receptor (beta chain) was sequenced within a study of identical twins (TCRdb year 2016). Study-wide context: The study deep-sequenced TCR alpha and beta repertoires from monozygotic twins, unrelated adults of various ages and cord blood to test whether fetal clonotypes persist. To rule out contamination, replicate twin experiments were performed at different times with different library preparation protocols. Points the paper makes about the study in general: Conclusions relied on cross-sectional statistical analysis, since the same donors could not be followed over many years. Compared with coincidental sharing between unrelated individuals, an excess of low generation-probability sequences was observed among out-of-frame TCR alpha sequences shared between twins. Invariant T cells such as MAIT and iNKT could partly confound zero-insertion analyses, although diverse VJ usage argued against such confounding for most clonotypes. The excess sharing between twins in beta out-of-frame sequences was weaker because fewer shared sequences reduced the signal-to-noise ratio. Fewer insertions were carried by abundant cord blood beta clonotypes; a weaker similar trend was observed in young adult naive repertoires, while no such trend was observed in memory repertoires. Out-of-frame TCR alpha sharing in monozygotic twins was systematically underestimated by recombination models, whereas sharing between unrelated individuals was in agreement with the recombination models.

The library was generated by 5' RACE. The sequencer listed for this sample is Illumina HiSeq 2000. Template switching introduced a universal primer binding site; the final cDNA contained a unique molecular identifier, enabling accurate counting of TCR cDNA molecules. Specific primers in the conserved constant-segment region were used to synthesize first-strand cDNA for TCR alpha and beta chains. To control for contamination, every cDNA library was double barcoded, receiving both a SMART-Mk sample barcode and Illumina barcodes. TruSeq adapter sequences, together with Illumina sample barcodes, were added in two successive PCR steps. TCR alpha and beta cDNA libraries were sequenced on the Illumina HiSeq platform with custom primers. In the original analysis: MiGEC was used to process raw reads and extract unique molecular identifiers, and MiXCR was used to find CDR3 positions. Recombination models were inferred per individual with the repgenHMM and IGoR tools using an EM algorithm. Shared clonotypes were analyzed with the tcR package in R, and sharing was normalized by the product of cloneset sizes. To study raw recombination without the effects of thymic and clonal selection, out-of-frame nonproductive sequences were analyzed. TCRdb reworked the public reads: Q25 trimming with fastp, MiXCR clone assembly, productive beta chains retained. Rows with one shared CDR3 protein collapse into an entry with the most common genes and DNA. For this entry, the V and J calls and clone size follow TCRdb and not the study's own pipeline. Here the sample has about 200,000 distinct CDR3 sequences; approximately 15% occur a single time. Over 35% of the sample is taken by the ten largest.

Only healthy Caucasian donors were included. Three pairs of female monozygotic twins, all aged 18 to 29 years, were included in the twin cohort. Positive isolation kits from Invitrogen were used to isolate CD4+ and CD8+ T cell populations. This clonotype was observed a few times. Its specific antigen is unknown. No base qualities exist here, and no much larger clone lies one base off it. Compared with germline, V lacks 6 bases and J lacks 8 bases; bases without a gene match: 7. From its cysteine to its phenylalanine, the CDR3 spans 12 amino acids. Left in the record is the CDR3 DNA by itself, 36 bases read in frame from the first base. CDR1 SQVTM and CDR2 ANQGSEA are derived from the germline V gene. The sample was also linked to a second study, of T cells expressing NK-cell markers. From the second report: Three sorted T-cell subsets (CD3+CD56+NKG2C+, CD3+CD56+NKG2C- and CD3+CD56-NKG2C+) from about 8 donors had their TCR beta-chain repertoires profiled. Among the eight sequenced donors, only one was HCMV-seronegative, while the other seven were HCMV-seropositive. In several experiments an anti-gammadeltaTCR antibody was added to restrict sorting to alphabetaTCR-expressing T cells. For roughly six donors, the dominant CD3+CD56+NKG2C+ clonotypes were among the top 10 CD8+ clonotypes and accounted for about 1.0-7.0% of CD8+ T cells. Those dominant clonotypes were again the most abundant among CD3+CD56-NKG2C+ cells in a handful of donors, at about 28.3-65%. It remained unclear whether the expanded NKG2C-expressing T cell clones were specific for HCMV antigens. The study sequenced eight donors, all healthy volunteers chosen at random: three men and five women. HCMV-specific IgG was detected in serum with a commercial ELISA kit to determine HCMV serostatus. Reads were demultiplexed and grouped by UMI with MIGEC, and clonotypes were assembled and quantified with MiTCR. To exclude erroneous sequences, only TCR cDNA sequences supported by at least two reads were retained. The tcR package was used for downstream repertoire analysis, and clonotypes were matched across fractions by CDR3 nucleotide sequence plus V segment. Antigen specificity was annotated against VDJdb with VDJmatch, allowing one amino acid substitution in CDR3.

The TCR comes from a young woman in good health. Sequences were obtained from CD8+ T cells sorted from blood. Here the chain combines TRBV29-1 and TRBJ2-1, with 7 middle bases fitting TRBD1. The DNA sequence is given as TGCAGCGTCACAGGGGCCAAGGATGAGCAGTTCTTC. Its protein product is CSVTGAKDEQFF.